These 27 T cell receptor beta chains were sequenced from one sample in a study of cytomegalovirus exposure and HLA in healthy donors. The PCR had 60 Vbeta and 13 Jbeta primers. Assay used: immunoSEQ multiplex PCR; TCRdb lists only in-frame clones, some missing. The data contain around 150,000 clones, around 80% of them seen just once; the ten biggest clones take up approximately 6.5%. What was sequenced was PBMCs. Receptor source: a man aged 50 to 59 in good health and CMV-seropositive.

This clone was seen a handful of times. J is TRBJ1-5 and V is TRBV2, with 8 bases that match TRBD1. The CDR3 length is 15 residues. CDR1 is SNHLY, CDR2 FYNNEI, per germline. With 6 bases clipped from V and 2 bases from J, the junction kept 6 bases outside the gene matches. CDR3 in DNA: TGTGCCAGCAGGGGACAGGCAATAGGCAATCAGCCCCAGCATTTT. It translates to CASRGQAIGNQPQHF.

This clone was seen more than once but under ten times. The chain couples TRBV6-1 to TRBJ2-3; 10 bases are shared with TRBD2. The V gene's germline CDR1 is MNHNS and CDR2 SASEGT. The CDR3 totals 15 residues. Germline trimming cut 5 bases from V and 5 bases from J; bases unmatched to any gene: 7. The CDR3 sequence is CASSPRTSGLDTQYF. CDR3 in DNA: TGTGCCAGCAGTCCCCGGACTAGCGGTTTAGATACGCAGTATTTT.

The V call is TRBV5-7, the J call TRBJ2-2; 10 positions match TRBD2. TRBV5-7 is an ORF for which the function is uncertain. V lost 0 bases, J lost 0 bases, and 5 bases stayed unmatched. This CDR3 is 18 amino acids long. In DNA, the CDR3 is TGTGCCAGCAGCTTGGTCGGGACTAGCGCTCCGAACACCGGGGAGCTGTTTTTT. This sequence encodes CASSLVGTSAPNTGELFF.

This clone showed up just once. The chain combines TRBV11-3 with TRBJ1-1; the D is unclear. The germline CDR1 and CDR2 sequences are SGHNT and YENEEA. The CDR3 totals 13 residues. The V gene lost 1 base and the J gene lost 4 bases, with 7 bases spanning the gap. The chain's CDR3 is CASSLVSGTEAFF. The CDR3 DNA sequence: TGTGCCAGCAGCTTAGTATCGGGCACTGAAGCTTTCTTT.

This rearrangement joins TRBV11-3 to TRBJ2-1, with 9 bases fitting TRBD2. V dropped 1 base and J dropped 4; count of bases not matched to a gene: 11. The CDR3 runs 18 residues. CDR1 SGHNT and CDR2 YENEEA come from the germline V gene. The CDR3, as DNA: TGTGCCAGCAGCTTAGCCCCCAAGACTAGCGGCCCATACAATGAGCAGTTCTTC. It encodes CASSLAPKTSGPYNEQFF.

CDR3 loop: CASSKVSGQGVWNTEAFF. The DNA for the CDR3 is TGTGCCAGCAGCAAAGTGTCGGGACAGGGGGTTTGGAACACTGAAGCTTTCTTT. The chain employs TRBV21-1 and TRBJ1-1; TRBD1 reflects the table's D call only, with no check against the DNA. TRBV21-1 is a known pseudogene. This CDR3 region has 18 residues.

The rearrangement joins TRBV7-2 to TRBJ2-7; a weak D match, TRBD2 (6 bases). The CDR3 consists of 15 residues. The germline V gene encodes CDR1 SGHTA and CDR2 FQGNSA. V was pared by 1 base and J by 3 bases, with 13 bases between. The CDR3 nucleotides read TGTGCCAGCAGCTTAGTGGCGGGGTACGACTACGAGCAGTACGTC. Protein product: CASSLVAGYDYEQYV.

The chain joins TRBV5-8 to TRBJ2-2; no firm D call. The CDR3 covers 15 residues. The germline gives CDR1 SGHTS, CDR2 YDEGEE. The V and J ends lost 2 bases and 2 bases respectively, with 10 bases between them. In DNA form, the CDR3 reads TGTGCCAGCAGCTTTGCGGTATTCAACACCGGGGAGCTGTTTTTT. Protein: CASSFAVFNTGELFF.

The chain carries TRBV12-5 and TRBJ1-5, with D unresolved. The germline CDR1 and CDR2 sequences are LGHNT and FRNRAP. The CDR3 sequence is 15 residues long. V lost 5 bases, J lost 1 base, and 12 bases lay in between. CDR3 in amino acids: CASGPSGGSNQPQHF. Here the CDR3 DNA reads TGTGCTAGTGGTCCCTCTGGCGGCAGCAATCAGCCCCAGCATTTT.

The gene calls are TRBV18 and TRBJ2-7, with TRBD1 identical over 9 bases. CDR1 is KGHSH, CDR2 LQKENI, per germline. The CDR3 sequence is 17 residues long. Trimming at V came to 5 bases and at J to 0 bases, leaving 11 bases not matched to a gene. CDR3 coding DNA: TGTGCCAGCTCAAACCGGGACAGGGCCGAGAGCTCCTACGAGCAGTACTTC. The encoded protein is CASSNRDRAESSYEQYF.

The chain employs TRBV6-6 and TRBJ1-4, with TRBD1 matching over 7 bases. Germline CDR1 is MNHNY and CDR2 is SVGAGI (reference sequence). The CDR3 is 14 residues long. V was pared by 5 bases and J by 4 bases, with 4 bases of the junction left unmatched. CDR3 DNA sequence: TGTGCCAGCAGTCTGACAGGGCGTAATGAAAAACTGTTTTTT. It specifies CASSLTGRNEKLFF.

DNA for the CDR3: TGCGCCAGCAGCTTGCAATCACTTAATCCCCCCAATGAGCAGTTCTTC. It specifies CASSLQSLNPPNEQFF. The chain is built from TRBV5-1 and TRBJ2-1; no definite D call. Per germline, CDR1 SGHRS and CDR2 YFSETQ. CDR3 length: 16 residues. V was shortened by 1 base and J by 6 bases, with 17 bases between the two germline ends.

J is TRBJ2-7 and V is TRBV5-1; D remains unclear. From germline, CDR1 is SGHRS and CDR2 YFSETQ. Trimming cost V 0 bases and J 1 base, with 8 bases left between them. The CDR3 runs 14 residues. CDR3 DNA: TGCGCCAGCAGCTTGGAGCGCTATTCCTACGAGCAGTACTTC. Translation gives CASSLERYSYEQYF.

J is TRBJ1-4 and V is TRBV5-1, with TRBD1 as a possible D gene (6 bases). The CDR3 totals 13 residues. V was clipped by 5 bases and J by 8 bases, with 13 bases between them. Germline V lookup: CDR1 SGHRS, CDR2 YFSETQ. In nucleotides, the CDR3 is TGCGCCAGCAGTTGGGACATCGCCGAAAAACTGTTTTTT. Amino acid sequence: CASSWDIAEKLFF.

This clone showed up just once. The chain is built from TRBV6-1 and TRBJ1-4, with 8 positions matching TRBD1. After removal of 6 bases from V and 8 bases from J, the junction contained 5 bases not matched to a gene. The V gene's germline CDR1 is MNHNS and CDR2 SASEGT. This CDR3 comprises 13 residues. CDR3 sequence: CASRSAGGEKLFF. The CDR3, as DNA: TGTGCCAGCAGATCTGCAGGGGGCGAAAAACTGTTTTTT.

V gene TRBV2 combines with J gene TRBJ2-6; 10 bases are a match to TRBD1. The trim removed 5 bases at V and 0 bases at J, leaving 10 bases unmatched. The CDR3 runs 19 residues. The germline V gene has CDR1 SNHLY and CDR2 FYNNEI. CDR3 region: CASSPTGQGVLSGANVLTF. CDR3 in DNA: TGTGCCAGCAGTCCCACCGGACAGGGGGTGCTCTCTGGGGCCAACGTCCTGACTTTC.

This clone was seen once. The chain has TRBV28 and TRBJ1-2; 9 bases fit TRBD1. The junction had 13 bases not matched to a gene; V was cut back by 4 bases and J by 4 bases. Germline assignment: CDR1 MDHEN and CDR2 SYDVKM. This CDR3 has 17 residues. The CDR3 nucleotides read TGTGCCAGCAGTTCCGCAACCGGGACAGGGCGTCTCTATGGCTACACCTTC. Translated: CASSSATGTGRLYGYTF.

The chain recombines TRBV7-2 with TRBJ1-1; tentative D call: TRBD1 (5 bases). Germline lookup yields CDR1 SGHTA and CDR2 FQGNSA. This CDR3 comprises 15 residues. V was clipped by 5 bases and J by 4 bases, with 17 bases between them. The CDR3 coding sequence is TGTGCCAGCAGCCGCTTGGTGTCAGGGTCCACTGAAGCTTTCTTT. It yields the protein CASSRLVSGSTEAFF.

The chain carries TRBV7-3 and TRBJ1-3; no definite D call. This CDR3 is built from 14 residues. The germline V gene encodes CDR1 SGHTA and CDR2 FQGTGA. With 5 bases removed from V and 0 bases from J, the gap between germline ends came to 8 bases. The CDR3 region is CASSRVGSGNTIYF. The CDR3 nucleotides read TGTGCCAGCAGCCGGGTCGGCTCTGGAAACACCATATATTTT.

V gene TRBV9 combines with J gene TRBJ2-1; D ambiguous. The CDR3 sequence is 13 residues long. V was cut by 2 bases and J by 5 bases, with 8 bases left in between. The germline gives CDR1 SGDLS, CDR2 YYNGEE. The CDR3: CASSVLVNNEQFF. The CDR3 nucleotides read TGTGCCAGCAGCGTCTTAGTAAACAATGAGCAGTTCTTC.

The chain links TRBV7-9 to TRBJ2-5, with a tentative D call TRBD2 (5 bases). V lost 6 bases and J lost 1, with 12 bases in between. CDR1 and CDR2 from the germline V gene are SEHNR and FQNEAQ (reference sequence). The CDR3 is 14 amino acids. CDR3 in DNA: TGTGCCAGCAGTACCACCGGGGTCCAAGAGACCCAGTACTTC. Protein sequence: CASSTTGVQETQYF.

The chain is built from TRBV30 and TRBJ2-2; 9 bases match TRBD2. The CDR3 extends over 16 amino acids. Unmatched junction bases numbered 8, after V lost 0 bases and J lost 6 bases. CDR1 and CDR2 from the germline V gene are GTSNPN and SVGIG (reference sequence). CDR3 loop: CAWSVLAGGRPGELFF. CDR3 coding DNA: TGTGCCTGGAGTGTACTGGCGGGAGGGCGTCCCGGGGAGCTGTTTTTT.

This chain joins TRBV2 and TRBJ2-7, with 7 bases lining up with TRBD1. CDR3 size: 14 residues. The junction had 12 bases not matched to a gene; V was cut back by 6 bases and J by 7 bases. The germline gives CDR1 SNHLY, CDR2 FYNNEI. CDR3 in amino acids: CASRPSGTAEEQYF. The CDR3 coding sequence is TGTGCCAGCAGGCCCTCCGGGACAGCCGAAGAGCAGTACTTC.

This chain connects TRBV4-2 to TRBJ1-6; 8 bases are a match to TRBD1. With 0 bases clipped from V and 5 bases from J, the junction kept 9 bases outside the gene matches. The length of the CDR3 is 18 residues. The germline V gene encodes CDR1 LGHNA and CDR2 YNFKEQ. CDR3 bases: TGTGCCAGCAGCCAAGAAGGACAGGGTAGGTGGAATAATTCACCCCTCCACTTT. The encoded protein is CASSQEGQGRWNNSPLHF.

The V gene is TRBV13, the J gene TRBJ1-1; the D is unclear. V shed 8 bases and J shed 1 base, with 8 bases lying between them. This CDR3 has 12 amino acids. Germline V gene data show CDR1 as PRHDT and CDR2 as FYEKMQ (reference sequence). CDR3 in amino acids: CASSTGNTEAFF. DNA of the CDR3: TGTGCCAGCTCAACTGGGAACACTGAAGCTTTCTTT. The whole variable domain, filled in from reference TRBV13 and TRBJ1-1, reads AAGVIQSPRHLIKEKRETATLKCYPIPRHDTVYWYQQGPGQDPQFLISFYEKMQSDKGSIPDRFSAQQFSDYHSELNMSSLELGDSALYFCASSTGNTEAFFGQGTRLTVV.

V and J are TRBV19 and TRBJ1-3; 8 nucleotides align to TRBD1. The germline V gene encodes CDR1 LNHDA and CDR2 SQIVND (reference sequence). Germline trimming cut 3 bases from V and 3 bases from J; bases unmatched to any gene: 7. This CDR3 region has 16 residues. The CDR3 DNA follows: TGTGCCAGTAGTATGGTCCCAGGGGGCGGTGGAAACACCATATATTTT. It translates to CASSMVPGGGGNTIYF.

V and J are TRBV14 and TRBJ2-2; unclear D gene. Per the germline V gene, CDR1 is SGHDN and CDR2 is FVKESK. This CDR3 spans 19 amino acids. Trimming left V 0 bases short and J 5 bases short, with 22 bases between. CDR3 bases: TGTGCCAGCAGCCAAGATCTTAACAGACCGGCGCTCGTAACCGGGGAGCTGTTTTTT. Protein: CASSQDLNRPALVTGELFF. Variable domain in full (rest from reference TRBV14 and TRBJ2-2): EAGVTQFPSHSVIEKGQTVTLRCDPISGHDNLYWYRRVMGKEIKFLLHFVKESKQDESGMPNNRFLAERTGGTYSTLKVQPAELEDSGVYFCASSQDLNRPALVTGELFFGEGSRLTVL.